This paragraph reports one TCR beta chain. Antigen specificity is unknown. These data belong to a study of T cell responses to AZD1222 COVID-19 vaccine. Study observations and caveats: Among vaccine-associated CD4 TCRs, coverage spanned spike, with dominance at 160-218 and 743-854. Following two doses of AZD1222, Spike-specific TCR breadth and depth rose. Most donors were white British and more were female, and clonal diversity was possibly underestimated.

The protocol was immunoSEQ multiplex PCR, while the TCRdb copy is restricted to in-frame clones and leaves out a portion. Of 150,000 to 200,000 clones listed, 85% to 95% are singletons. The germline gives CDR1 KGHSH, CDR2 LQKENI. The CDR3 length is 15 residues. V trimming: 3 bases; J trimming: 1 base; junction bases outside the gene matches: 4. The sequence derives from an adult in good health. The material sequenced was peripheral blood, taken on day 0 of AZD1222 vaccination. The V gene is TRBV18, the J gene TRBJ1-1, with 8 bases matching TRBD1. In DNA form, the CDR3 reads TGTGCCAGCTCACCGGGACAGGCTAGGAACACTGAAGCTTTCTTT. Translating it yields CASSPGQARNTEAFF.